What follows are 10 T cell receptor beta chains derived from one specimen sequenced in a study of blood T cell repertoires in COVID-19. Sequenced by immunoSEQ multiplex PCR; TCRdb stores in-frame clones only, minus some. The top ten clones hold less than 2% of a sample with about 120,000 clones, 88% of them seen once. The sequenced material came from peripheral blood. The receptor source for this set is a human donor in a cohort sampled during active COVID-19.

This chain uses TRBV28 with TRBJ1-5; D gene ambiguous. The length of the CDR3 is 14 residues. Germline CDR1 is MDHEN and CDR2 is SYDVKM. Deletions cut 6 bases from V and 7 bases from J, with 16 bases between. CDR3 region: CASSGERVGQPQHF. The CDR3 DNA is TGTGCCAGCAGCGGAGAAAGAGTCGGGCAGCCCCAGCATTTT.

This chain joins TRBV24-1 and TRBJ2-5; tentatively, D is TRBD1 (6 bases). The CDR3 totals 15 residues. Trimming removed 8 bases at V and 6 bases at J, with 21 bases between. Germline-derived CDR1 and CDR2 are KGHDR and SFDVKD. The CDR3 sequence is CATTKIRDTTKTQYF. DNA for the CDR3: TGTGCCACCACAAAAATCCGGGACACAACTAAGACCCAGTACTTC.

This clone has only one observation. The V and J genes are TRBV11-2 and TRBJ2-7, with D perhaps TRBD1 (6 bases). The CDR3 is made up of 15 amino acids. V lost 5 bases and J 5 bases, leaving 19 bases between the germline ends. Germline V gene lookup returns CDR1 SGHAT and CDR2 FQNNGV. The CDR3 DNA reads TGTGCCAGCAGCCCGATCGCCAGGGGAATCAACGAGCAGTACTTC. Translated: CASSPIARGINEQYF.

The chain uses TRBV27 and TRBJ2-4, with 8 bases aligning to TRBD2. CDR3 length: 13 residues. The junction had 5 bases not matched to a gene; V was cut back by 0 bases and J by 13 bases. Germline CDR1 MNHEY, CDR2 SMNVEV (reference sequence). CDR3 sequence reads: CASSLSALAAQYF. As DNA, the CDR3 is TGTGCCAGCAGTTTATCGGCACTAGCGGCCCAGTACTTC.

V and J are TRBV28 and TRBJ1-2; a possible D gene is TRBD1 (5 bases). CDR1 MDHEN and CDR2 SYDVKM come from the germline V gene. V lost 8 bases to trimming and J lost 4 bases, with 11 bases between them. The length of the CDR3 is 12 residues. CDR3: CASDGGGYGYTF. CDR3 nucleotide sequence: TGTGCCAGCGATGGGGGAGGCTATGGCTACACCTTC.

This clone has only a few counts. This sequence joins TRBV27 and TRBJ2-7, with TRBD1 matching over 10 bases. The germline gives CDR1 MNHEY, CDR2 SMNVEV (reference sequence). V dropped 5 bases and J dropped 2; count of bases not matched to a gene: 9. CDR3 length equals 16 residues. CDR3 DNA sequence: TGTGCCAGCAGTCCCCCTTGGGGACAGGGGCCCTACGAGCAGTACTTC. This sequence encodes CASSPPWGQGPYEQYF.

This chain connects TRBV6-6 to TRBJ2-1; tentatively, D is TRBD2 (6 bases). V was trimmed by 5 bases and J by 1 base, leaving 18 bases between them. Germline loops: CDR1 MNHNY, CDR2 SVGAGI (reference sequence). The CDR3 runs 17 residues. CDR3 loop: CASSRPTRAISYNEQFF. The CDR3 nucleotides read TGTGCCAGCAGTCGTCCGACTAGGGCAATTTCCTACAATGAGCAGTTCTTC.

This rearrangement joins TRBV3-1 (or the pseudogene TRBV3-2) to TRBJ1-1; no definite D call. The V gene's germline CDR1 is LGHDT and CDR2 YNNKEL (reference sequence). V lost 0 bases and J 1 base, leaving 18 bases between the germline ends. The CDR3 runs to 18 residues. For the CDR3, the DNA is TGTGCCAGCAGCCAAGATTGGGGTGCGGGGAGAGGGAACACTGAAGCTTTCTTT. Its protein product is CASSQDWGAGRGNTEAFF.

The J gene is TRBJ2-7, the V gene TRBV4-2, with 7 positions matching TRBD2. The junction had 20 bases not matched to a gene; V was cut back by 1 base and J by 8 bases. CDR3 length: 18 residues. Germline-derived CDR1 and CDR2 are LGHNA and YNFKEQ. Here the CDR3 DNA reads TGTGCCAGCAGCCAAGTGGCGCCCGCTAGCGGACTACGGGGCCAGCAGTACTTC. The encoded protein is CASSQVAPASGLRGQQYF.

This clone was seen a single time. The gene calls are TRBV5-1 and TRBJ2-6; TRBD1 is a possible D gene (7 bases). Germline V lookup: CDR1 SGHRS, CDR2 YFSETQ. V shed 2 bases and J shed 1 base, with 13 bases lying between them. This CDR3 is built from 17 residues. CDR3 in amino acids: CASSLASGGSGANVLTF. CDR3 DNA: TGCGCCAGCAGCTTAGCATCAGGGGGGTCTGGGGCCAACGTCCTGACTTTC. Filled out from reference TRBV5-1 and TRBJ2-6, the complete variable domain reads KAGVTQTPRYLIKTRGQQVTLSCSPISGHRSVSWYQQTPGQGLQFLFEYFSETQRNKGNFPGRFSGRQFSNSRSEMNVSTLELGDSALYLCASSLASGGSGANVLTFGAGSRLTVL.